Below are 11 T cell receptor beta chains sequenced from a single sample in a study of blood T cell repertoires in COVID-19. TCRdb keeps only in-frame clones here, not all; method: immunoSEQ multiplex PCR. The sample lists fewer than 350,000 clones, approximately 89% seen once, with approximately 10% in the top ten. Sample: peripheral blood. Receptors originate from a man between 40 and 49 years old with active or convalescent COVID-19.

The genes are TRBV10-1 and TRBJ2-3; the D gene is possibly TRBD2 (6 bases). CDR3 size: 14 residues. Germline V gene sequence: CDR1 WNHNN, CDR2 SYGVQD (reference sequence). V shed 5 bases and J shed 0 bases, with 9 bases lying between them. The CDR3 DNA sequence: TGCGCCAGCAGTAGCGGGCTAAGCACAGATACGCAGTATTTT. Translated, it gives CASSSGLSTDTQYF.

The chain has TRBV6-5 and TRBJ2-3, with D maybe TRBD2 (5 bases). CDR3 length: 13 residues. Trimming left V 5 bases short and J 7 bases short, with 13 bases between. Germline assignment: CDR1 MNHEY and CDR2 SVGAGI. The CDR3 is CASSIISVHTQYF. The CDR3 coding sequence is TGTGCCAGCAGTATTATTAGCGTACATACGCAGTATTTT.

The chain has TRBV27 and TRBJ1-6, with 7 bases identical to TRBD1. Trimming cost V 8 bases and J 8 bases; bases outside gene matches: 9. CDR1 is MNHEY and CDR2 is SMNVEV in the germline V gene (reference sequence). This CDR3 is built from 14 residues. The DNA for the CDR3 is TGTGCCAGCGGGACCGGACAGGAACATTCACCCCTCCACTTT. Amino acids: CASGTGQEHSPLHF.

V and J are TRBV3-1 (or the pseudogene TRBV3-2) and TRBJ1-1; 8 nucleotides match TRBD1. The CDR3 loop spans 14 amino acids. V was pared by 1 base and J by 5 bases, with 3 bases of the junction left unmatched. Germline V gene sequence: CDR1 LGHDT, CDR2 YNNKEL (reference sequence). The CDR3 loop is CASSQVQGATEAFF. The CDR3 DNA follows: TGTGCCAGCAGCCAAGTGCAGGGGGCGACTGAAGCTTTCTTT.

The V gene is TRBV6-5, the J gene TRBJ2-7; tentative D call: TRBD1 (6 bases). In germline, CDR1 is MNHEY, CDR2 SVGAGI. Trimming cost V 4 bases and J 0 bases, with 16 bases left between them. This CDR3 contains 16 residues. The CDR3 region has the DNA TGTGCCAGCAGTTGGGGGCCGGTGAACCACTCCTACGAGCAGTACTTC. Protein product: CASSWGPVNHSYEQYF.

The V gene is TRBV3-1 (or the pseudogene TRBV3-2), the J gene TRBJ2-1; D not resolved. The CDR3 loop spans 13 amino acids. The V end was cut by 2 bases, the J end by 0 bases, with 2 bases between. CDR1 and CDR2 (germline): LGHDT, YNNKEL (reference sequence). The CDR3 region is CASSQLSYNEQFF. The CDR3, as DNA: TGTGCCAGCAGCCAACTCTCCTACAATGAGCAGTTCTTC.

The chain uses TRBV9 and TRBJ2-7, with a weak D call TRBD2 (5 bases). V was pared by 0 bases and J by 2 bases, with 9 bases between. There are 14 residues in the CDR3. Germline V gene data show CDR1 as SGDLS and CDR2 as YYNGEE. The CDR3 protein is CASSVGQRTYEQYF. CDR3 in DNA: TGTGCCAGCAGCGTAGGCCAGCGGACCTACGAGCAGTACTTC.

In DNA form, the CDR3 reads TGTGCCAGTAGTAGAAATTCGCGGACTAGCGGGGGTGAGCAGTTCTTC. Encoded protein: CASSRNSRTSGGEQFF. The chain couples TRBV19 to TRBJ2-1; 13 positions match TRBD2. The junction had 9 bases not matched to a gene; V was cut back by 4 bases and J by 9 bases. CDR1 and CDR2 from the germline V gene are LNHDA and SQIVND (reference sequence). CDR3 length equals 16 residues.

This clone appeared a few times. The chain combines TRBV6-6 with TRBJ2-2, with unresolved D. The V gene lost 4 bases and the J gene lost 7 bases, with 4 bases spanning the gap. The germline gives CDR1 MNHNY, CDR2 SVGAGI (reference sequence). The CDR3 contains 11 residues. CDR3 residues: CASSSGGELFF. For the CDR3, the DNA is TGTGCCAGCAGTTCAGGCGGGGAGCTGTTTTTT.

The chain recombines TRBV12-3 or TRBV12-4 with TRBJ1-2; tentatively, D is TRBD1 (6 bases). The CDR3 loop spans 13 amino acids. V shed 7 bases and J shed 8 bases, with 17 bases lying between them. CDR3 coding DNA: TGTGCCAGCACCCTAGGGGGGGGCGCAGGCTACACCTTC. Protein sequence: CASTLGGGAGYTF.

The chain has TRBV5-8 and TRBJ2-5; 7 bases are a match to TRBD1. The CDR3 runs to 14 residues. The V and J ends lost 4 bases and 4 bases, in that order; junction bases with no gene match: 7. Germline CDR1 reads SGHTS; CDR2 reads YDEGEE. Here the CDR3 reads CASSPTGYLETQYF. The DNA for the CDR3 is TGTGCCAGCAGCCCGACAGGGTACCTAGAGACCCAGTACTTC.